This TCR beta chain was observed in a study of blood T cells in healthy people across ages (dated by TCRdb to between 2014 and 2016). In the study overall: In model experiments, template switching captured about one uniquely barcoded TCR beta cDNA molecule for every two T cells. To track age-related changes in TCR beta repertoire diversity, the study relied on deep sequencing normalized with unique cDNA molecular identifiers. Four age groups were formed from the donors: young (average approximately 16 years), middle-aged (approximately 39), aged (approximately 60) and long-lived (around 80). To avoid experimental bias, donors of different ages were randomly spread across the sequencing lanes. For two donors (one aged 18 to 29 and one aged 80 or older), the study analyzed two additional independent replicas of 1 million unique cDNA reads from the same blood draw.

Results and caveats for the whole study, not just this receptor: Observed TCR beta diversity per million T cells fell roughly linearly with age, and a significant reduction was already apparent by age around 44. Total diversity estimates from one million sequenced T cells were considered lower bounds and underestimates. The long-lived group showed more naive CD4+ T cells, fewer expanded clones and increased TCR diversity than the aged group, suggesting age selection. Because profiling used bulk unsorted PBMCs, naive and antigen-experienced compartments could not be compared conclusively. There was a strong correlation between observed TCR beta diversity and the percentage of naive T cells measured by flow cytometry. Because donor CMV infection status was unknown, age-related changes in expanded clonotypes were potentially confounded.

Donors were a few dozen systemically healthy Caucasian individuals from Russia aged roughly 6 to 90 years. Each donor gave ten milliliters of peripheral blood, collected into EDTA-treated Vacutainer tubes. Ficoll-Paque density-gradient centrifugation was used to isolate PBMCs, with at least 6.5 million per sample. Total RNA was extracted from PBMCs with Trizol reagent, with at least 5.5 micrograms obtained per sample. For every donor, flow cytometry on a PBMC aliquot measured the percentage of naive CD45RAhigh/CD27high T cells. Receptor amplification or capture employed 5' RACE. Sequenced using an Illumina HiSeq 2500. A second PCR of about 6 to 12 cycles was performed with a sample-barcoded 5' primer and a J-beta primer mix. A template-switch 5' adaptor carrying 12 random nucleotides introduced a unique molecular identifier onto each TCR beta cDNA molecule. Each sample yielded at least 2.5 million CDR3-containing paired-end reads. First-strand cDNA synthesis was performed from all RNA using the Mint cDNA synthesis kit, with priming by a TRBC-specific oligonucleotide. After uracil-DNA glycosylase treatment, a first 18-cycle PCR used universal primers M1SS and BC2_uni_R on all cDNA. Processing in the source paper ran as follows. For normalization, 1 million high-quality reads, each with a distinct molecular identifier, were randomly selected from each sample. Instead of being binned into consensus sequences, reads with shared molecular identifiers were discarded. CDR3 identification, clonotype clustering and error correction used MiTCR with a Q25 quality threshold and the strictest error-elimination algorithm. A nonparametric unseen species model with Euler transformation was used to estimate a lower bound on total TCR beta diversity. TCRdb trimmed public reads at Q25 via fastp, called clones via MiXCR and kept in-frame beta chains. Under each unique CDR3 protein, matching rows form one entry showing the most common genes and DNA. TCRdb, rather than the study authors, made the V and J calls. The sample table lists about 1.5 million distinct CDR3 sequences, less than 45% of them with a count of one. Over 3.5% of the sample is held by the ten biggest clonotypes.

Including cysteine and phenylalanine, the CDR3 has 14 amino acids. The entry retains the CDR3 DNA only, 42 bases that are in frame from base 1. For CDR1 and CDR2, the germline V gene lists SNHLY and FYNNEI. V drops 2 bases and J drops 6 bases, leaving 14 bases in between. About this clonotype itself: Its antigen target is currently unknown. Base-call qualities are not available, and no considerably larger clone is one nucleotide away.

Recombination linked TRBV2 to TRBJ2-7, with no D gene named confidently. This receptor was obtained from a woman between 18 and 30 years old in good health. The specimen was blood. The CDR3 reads CASSESPSLGEQYF. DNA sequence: TGTGCCAGCAGTGAATCCCCCTCCCTGGGCGAGCAGTACTTC.